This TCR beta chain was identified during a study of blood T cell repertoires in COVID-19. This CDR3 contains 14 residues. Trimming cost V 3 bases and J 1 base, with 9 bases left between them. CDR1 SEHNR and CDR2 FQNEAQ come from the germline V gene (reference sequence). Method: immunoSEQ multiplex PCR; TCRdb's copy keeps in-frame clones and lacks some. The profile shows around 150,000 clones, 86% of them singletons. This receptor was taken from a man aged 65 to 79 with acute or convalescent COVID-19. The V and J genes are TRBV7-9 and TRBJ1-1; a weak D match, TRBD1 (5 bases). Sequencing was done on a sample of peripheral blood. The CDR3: CASSFEGANTEAFF. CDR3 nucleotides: TGTGCCAGCAGCTTTGAAGGGGCGAACACTGAAGCTTTCTTT.